This passage covers 14 T cell receptor beta chains from one sample sequenced in a study of PD-1 blockade in classical Hodgkin lymphoma. TCRdb keeps only in-frame clones here, not all; method: immunoSEQ multiplex PCR. The sample yields some 38,000 clones, about 79% seen once. Brentuximab vedotin exposure varied, and every patient relapsed after autologous stem cell transplantation. The material was peripheral blood mononuclear cells (PBMCs), obtained at baseline. These receptors were taken from a human donor with classical Hodgkin lymphoma.

By its share, this clone is medium-sized (0.01 to 0.1%). This chain uses TRBV27 with TRBJ2-7, with D tentatively TRBD1 or TRBD2 (6 bases each). CDR1 is MNHEY and CDR2 is SMNVEV in the germline V gene (reference sequence). Trimming left V 2 bases short and J 7 bases short, with 18 bases between. The CDR3 totals 15 residues. The chain's CDR3 is CASSLTYGGKREQYF. The DNA of the CDR3 is TGTGCCAGCAGTTTAACCTACGGGGGCAAGCGGGAGCAGTACTTC.

V is TRBV5-1 and J is TRBJ2-2; 8 bases line up with TRBD2. V shed 1 base, J shed 5 bases, and the junction held 7 bases outside the gene matches. The germline V gene encodes CDR1 SGHRS and CDR2 YFSETQ. The CDR3 extends over 16 amino acids. The CDR3 loop is CASSLTTSVLTGELFF. CDR3 nucleotides: TGCGCCAGCAGCTTGACGACTAGCGTCTTGACCGGGGAGCTGTTTTTT.

This chain connects TRBV6-6 to TRBJ1-1, with 7 bases matching TRBD1. CDR1 and CDR2 (germline): MNHNY, SVGAGI (reference sequence). The CDR3 contains 12 residues. Trimming cost V 6 bases and J 6 bases; bases outside gene matches: 4. This CDR3 is CASSTGAPEAFF. CDR3 sequence (DNA): TGTGCCAGCAGCACAGGGGCCCCTGAAGCTTTCTTT.

In its sample, this clone was seen once. The chain has TRBV27 and TRBJ2-3, with D possibly TRBD1 on 5 matching bases. CDR1 MNHEY and CDR2 SMNVEV come from the germline V gene (reference sequence). The CDR3 consists of 11 residues. Trimming stripped 10 bases from V and 14 bases from J, with 19 bases between. CDR3 protein: CATLGAQGSYF. In nucleotides, the CDR3 is TGTGCCACCCTTGGGGCGCAGGGATCGTATTTT.

The chain has TRBV6-5 and TRBJ2-7; 7 nucleotides line up with TRBD2. Trimming took 8 bases from V and 1 from J; bases not matched to a gene: 5. CDR1 MNHEY and CDR2 SVGAGI come from the germline V gene. The CDR3 consists of 13 residues. The CDR3 DNA follows: TGTGCCAGCTCTCCGGGACTATCCTACGAGCAGTACTTC. Encoded protein: CASSPGLSYEQYF.

The gene calls are TRBV4-1 and TRBJ2-3; D gene ambiguous. CDR1 and CDR2 from the germline V gene are MGHRA and YSYEKL. The germline V and J ends were trimmed by 4 bases and 4 bases, with 18 bases remaining between them. This CDR3 spans 16 amino acids. The CDR3 DNA follows: TGCGCCAGCAGCCGCCCATCTTGGGTTGGGGCAGATACGCAGTATTTT. This translates into CASSRPSWVGADTQYF.

The V and J genes are TRBV15 and TRBJ2-1; D might be TRBD2 (8 bases). Germline loops: CDR1 LNHNV, CDR2 YYDKDF (reference sequence). The CDR3 sequence is 17 residues long. Trimming removed 7 bases from V and 9 bases from J, with 28 bases in between. The CDR3 DNA reads as TGTGCCACCAAGCCTCAGGGTGCGGGAGGCCAGGGGGGTGAGCAGTTCTTC. Translating gives CATKPQGAGGQGGEQFF.

This clone was observed once. This rearrangement joins TRBV5-1 to TRBJ1-2; possible D gene TRBD1, 5 bases. Trimming pared 3 bases from V and 2 bases from J, leaving 11 bases between. Germline V gene lookup returns CDR1 SGHRS and CDR2 YFSETQ. This CDR3 spans 14 amino acids. The CDR3 here is CASSSLRGNYGYTF. CDR3 DNA sequence: TGCGCCAGCAGCTCCCTTCGGGGGAACTATGGCTACACCTTC.

The rearrangement links TRBV2 to TRBJ2-7, with 11 bases fitting TRBD1. CDR1 SNHLY and CDR2 FYNNEI come from the germline V gene. The CDR3 runs 15 residues. Germline trimming cut 4 bases from V and 4 bases from J; bases unmatched to any gene: 6. This CDR3 reads CASSVSGTGGYEQYF. DNA of the CDR3: TGTGCCAGCAGTGTTAGCGGGACAGGGGGTTACGAGCAGTACTTC.

This chain connects TRBV10-1 to TRBJ2-7, with D perhaps TRBD1 or TRBD2 (5 bases each). This CDR3 is built from 15 residues. Germline CDR1 is WNHNN and CDR2 is SYGVQD (reference sequence). The V end lost 0 bases, the J end lost 1 base, and 10 bases lay between the germline ends. The CDR3 nucleotides read TGCGCCAGCAGTGAGTCGGGGGAGCTTTCCTACGAGCAGTACTTC. Translated, it gives CASSESGELSYEQYF.

This chain joins TRBV2 and TRBJ1-5; no reliable D call. The CDR3 covers 13 residues. The V end lost 4 bases, the J end lost 1 base, and 5 bases lay between the germline ends. Germline assignment: CDR1 SNHLY and CDR2 FYNNEI. The DNA of the CDR3 is TGTGCCAGCAGTGCCGGGAGCAATCAGCCCCAGCATTTT. Protein sequence: CASSAGSNQPQHF.

The CDR3 DNA is TGTGCCAGCAGTTACAGAGCGAATAGCAATCAGCCCCAGCATTTT. This sequence encodes CASSYRANSNQPQHF. The V call is TRBV6-5, the J call TRBJ1-5; no definite D call. With 2 bases removed from V and 0 bases from J, the gap between germline ends came to 8 bases. The CDR3 loop spans 15 amino acids. Per the germline V gene, CDR1 is MNHEY and CDR2 is SVGAGI.

V usage is TRBV2 and J usage is TRBJ1-4; D is unclear. The V gene's germline CDR1 is SNHLY and CDR2 FYNNEI. Trimming took 6 bases from V and 7 from J, leaving 18 bases between them. The CDR3 is 15 residues long. CDR3 loop: CASSRKGLISEKLFF. The CDR3, as DNA: TGTGCCAGCAGCAGGAAGGGCCTCATCTCTGAAAAACTGTTTTTT.

The chain joins TRBV2 to TRBJ1-4; D is ambiguous. CDR3 size: 14 residues. The germline V gene encodes CDR1 SNHLY and CDR2 FYNNEI. V lost 5 bases and J 8 bases, leaving 15 bases between the germline ends. The CDR3 bases are TGTGCCAGCAGTATGACAAGAATAGAGGAAAAACTGTTTTTT. It translates to CASSMTRIEEKLFF.